The 13 T cell receptor beta chains given below trace back to one sample, sequenced in a study of T cells in pancreatic ductal adenocarcinoma. Selected pancreatic ductal adenocarcinoma patients had undergone surgery without neoadjuvant therapy. The data were produced by immunoSEQ multiplex PCR, yet TCRdb's version contains in-frame clones alone and is incomplete. The table shows around 31,000 clones, with just over 90% occurring only once. The sample was PBMCs. The source of these receptors is a human donor with pancreatic ductal adenocarcinoma.

The chain recombines TRBV7-8 with TRBJ1-1; tentative D call: TRBD1 (5 bases). Trimming removed 7 bases at V and 2 bases at J, with 11 bases between. The CDR3 is 13 amino acids. Germline assignment: CDR1 SGHVS and CDR2 FQNEAQ. The chain's CDR3 is CASKAGINTEAFF. The CDR3 DNA is TGTGCCAGCAAGGCAGGGATTAACACTGAAGCTTTCTTT.

This chain connects TRBV4-3 to TRBJ2-7; maybe TRBD2 (6 bases). The CDR3 has 13 amino acids. Germline-derived CDR1 and CDR2 are LGHNA and YSLEER. Trimming shortened V by 2 bases and J by 6 bases, and 11 bases separated the two germline ends. The CDR3: CASSQTEGGEQYF. In DNA form, the CDR3 reads TGCGCCAGCAGCCAAACGGAGGGCGGCGAGCAGTACTTC.

This sequence joins TRBV9 and TRBJ2-5, with D possibly matching TRBD2 (6 bases). The V gene's germline CDR1 is SGDLS and CDR2 YYNGEE. V was clipped by 0 bases and J by 4 bases, with 16 bases between them. The CDR3 length is 16 residues. This CDR3 is CASSVAGAGLTETQYF. The CDR3 nucleotides are TGTGCCAGCAGCGTAGCGGGAGCGGGCCTGACAGAGACCCAGTACTTC.

The chain joins TRBV30 to TRBJ2-1; TRBD1 matches 8 bases. The germline gives CDR1 GTSNPN, CDR2 SVGIG (reference sequence). The CDR3 is 15 amino acids. J gave up 12 bases and V 1 base, and 14 bases lay outside the gene matches. The DNA for the CDR3 is TGTGCCTGGAGTGCTACGGGACAGGTCCCAAGGGGGCAGTTCTTC. This sequence encodes CAWSATGQVPRGQFF.

The gene calls are TRBV5-1 and TRBJ2-2, with 7 bases that match TRBD1. There are 15 residues in the CDR3. Germline-derived CDR1 and CDR2 are SGHRS and YFSETQ. V gave up 3 bases and J gave up 5 bases; unmatched junction bases: 7. In DNA form, the CDR3 reads TGCGCCAGCAGCTCAGGGGGTGATTATACCGGGGAGCTGTTTTTT. Its protein product is CASSSGGDYTGELFF.

This clone was detected once. The V call is TRBV5-1, the J call TRBJ2-1; TRBD2 is a possible D gene (5 bases). CDR3 length equals 15 residues. Trimming stripped 0 bases from V and 8 bases from J, with 15 bases between. Germline CDR1 reads SGHRS; CDR2 reads YFSETQ. CDR3 sequence: CASSLVSALWDEQFF. DNA of the CDR3: TGCGCCAGCAGCTTGGTTAGCGCGCTGTGGGATGAGCAGTTCTTC.

The chain uses TRBV7-9 and TRBJ2-7; possibly TRBD2 for D (6 bases). Germline V lookup: CDR1 SEHNR, CDR2 FQNEAQ (reference sequence). The CDR3 runs to 15 residues. V was pared by 5 bases and J by 0 bases, with 14 bases between. The CDR3 loop is CASSPRRGNSYEQYF. The CDR3 DNA sequence: TGTGCCAGCAGCCCCCGGCGGGGTAACTCCTACGAGCAGTACTTC.

Turning to this clone: Relative to the germline gene, one junction end is altered; a read error may explain this. The chain employs TRBV27 and TRBJ1-4; D gene uncertain. This CDR3 contains 11 residues. The germline gives CDR1 MNHEY, CDR2 SMNVEV (reference sequence). The chain's CDR3 is CASRANEKLFF. The CDR3 DNA is TGTGCGAGCAGAGCTAATGAAAAACTGTTTTTT.

The V gene is TRBV28, the J gene TRBJ1-5; 7 bases align to TRBD1. The CDR3 runs 15 residues. Germline trimming cut 5 bases from V and 6 bases from J; bases unmatched to any gene: 10. CDR1 is MDHEN and CDR2 is SYDVKM in the germline V gene. The CDR3 nucleotides read TGTGCCAGCAGTCGATGGGAGGGGGCAGGTCAGCCCCAGCATTTT. Encoded protein: CASSRWEGAGQPQHF.

Turning to this clone: The junction differs from germline at one of its ends, possibly a read error. The rearrangement uses TRBV7-7 and TRBJ2-3, with 9 bases aligning to TRBD2. The germline V gene has CDR1 SSHAT and CDR2 FNYEAQ (reference sequence). This CDR3 spans 15 amino acids. This CDR3 reads CASSYSSGGTDTQYF. CDR3 nucleotide sequence: TGTGCTAGCAGCTACTCTAGCGGGGGCACAGATACGCAGTATTTT.

The chain combines TRBV10-1 with TRBJ2-7; possible D gene TRBD2, 6 bases. Germline V gene sequence: CDR1 WNHNN, CDR2 SYGVQD (reference sequence). This CDR3 is 22 amino acids long. V lost 3 bases and J lost 2, with 35 bases in between. CDR3 DNA sequence: TGCGCCAGCAGTGAAAATACCCTCCCCGGACCCATTATCGGGAGCCCCGCCTACGAGCAGTACTTC. Its protein is CASSENTLPGPIIGSPAYEQYF.

In nucleotides, the CDR3 is TGTGCCAGCAGTAAAAGGGACGCCCACACTGAAGCTTTCTTT. Translation gives CASSKRDAHTEAFF. The chain uses TRBV27 and TRBJ1-1, with D possibly matching TRBD1 (5 bases). The V end was cut by 5 bases, the J end by 3 bases, with 13 bases between. The CDR3 length is 14 residues. Germline CDR1 reads MNHEY; CDR2 reads SMNVEV (reference sequence).

As DNA, the CDR3 is TGTGCCAGCATATTTATTAACAGGGGCACTGAAGCTTTCTTT. Translation: CASIFINRGTEAFF. The chain combines TRBV7-9 with TRBJ1-1, with 7 bases lining up with TRBD1. Germline V gene lookup returns CDR1 SEHNR and CDR2 FQNEAQ (reference sequence). This CDR3 has 14 amino acids. V was clipped by 7 bases and J by 4 bases; unmatched bases: 9. Filled out from reference TRBV7-9 and TRBJ1-1, the complete variable domain reads DTGVSQNPRHKITKRGQNVTFRCDPISEHNRLYWYRQTLGQGPEFLTYFQNEAQLEKSRLLSDRFSAERPKGSFSTLEIQRTEQGDSAMYLCASIFINRGTEAFFGQGTRLTVV.